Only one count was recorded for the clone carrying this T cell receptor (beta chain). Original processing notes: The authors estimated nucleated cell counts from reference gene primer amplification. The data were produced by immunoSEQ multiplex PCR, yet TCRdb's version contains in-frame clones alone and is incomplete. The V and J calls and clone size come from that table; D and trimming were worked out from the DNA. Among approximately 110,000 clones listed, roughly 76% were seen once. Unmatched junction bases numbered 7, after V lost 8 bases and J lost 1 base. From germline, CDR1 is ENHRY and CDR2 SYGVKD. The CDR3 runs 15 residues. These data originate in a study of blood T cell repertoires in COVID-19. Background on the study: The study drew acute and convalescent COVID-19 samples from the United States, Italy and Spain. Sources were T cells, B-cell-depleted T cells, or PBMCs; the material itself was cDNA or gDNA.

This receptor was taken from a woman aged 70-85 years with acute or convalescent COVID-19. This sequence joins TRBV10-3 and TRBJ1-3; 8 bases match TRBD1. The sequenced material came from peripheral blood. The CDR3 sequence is CAIGLRQGSGNTIYF. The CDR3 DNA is TGTGCCATCGGCCTGAGACAGGGGTCTGGAAACACCATATATTTT.